This paragraph covers one T cell receptor (beta chain) sequence. Its antigen is not identified. With random hexamers, roughly 0.5 to 1 ug RNA was reverse transcribed. The TCR beta CDR3 was amplified by immunoSEQ multiplex PCR across 54 Vbeta, 13 Jbeta. One entry per CDR3 protein results from TCRdb running MiXCR on the immunoSEQ multiplex PCR reads. This sample has 130,000 or so distinct CDR3 sequences, with 90% to 95% found just once. This entry belongs to a study of CD8 T cells in Susac syndrome. Findings of the study overall: A relatively small number of individuals underwent TCR sequencing and HLA analysis.

From blood CD8+ and CD4+ T cells, TCR beta sequences were generated. Isolation of CD8+ and CD4+ T cells was performed negatively, whereas enrichment of TEMRA cells was done by FACS. This CDR3 comprises 15 residues. V shed 1 base and J shed 1 base, with 10 bases lying between them. Germline loops: CDR1 LNHNV, CDR2 YYDKDF (reference sequence). The genes are TRBV15 and TRBJ1-1; D remains unclear. This clonotype was obtained from a human donor with multiple sclerosis. Input material: CD8+ T cells from PBMCs. The CDR3 loop is CATSRGNARNTEAFF. CDR3 nucleotides: TGTGCCACCAGCAGAGGGAACGCCAGGAACACTGAAGCTTTCTTT.